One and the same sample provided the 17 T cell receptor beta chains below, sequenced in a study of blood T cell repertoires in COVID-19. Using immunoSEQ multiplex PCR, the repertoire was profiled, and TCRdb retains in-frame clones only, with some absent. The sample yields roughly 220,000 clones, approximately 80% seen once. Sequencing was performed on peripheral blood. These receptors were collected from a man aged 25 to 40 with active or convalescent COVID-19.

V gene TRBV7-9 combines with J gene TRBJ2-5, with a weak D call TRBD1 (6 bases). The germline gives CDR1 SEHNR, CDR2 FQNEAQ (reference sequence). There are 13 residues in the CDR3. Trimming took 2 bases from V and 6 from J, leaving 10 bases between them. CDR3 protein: CASSLTGLKTQYF. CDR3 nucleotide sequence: TGTGCCAGCAGCTTAACAGGGTTGAAGACCCAGTACTTC.

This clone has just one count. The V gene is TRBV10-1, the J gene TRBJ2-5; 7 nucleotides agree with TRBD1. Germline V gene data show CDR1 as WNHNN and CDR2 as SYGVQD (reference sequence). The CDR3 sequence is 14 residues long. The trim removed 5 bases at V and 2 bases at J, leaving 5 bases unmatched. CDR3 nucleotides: TGCGCCAGCAGTCCCGGGACAGCACAAGAGACCCAGTACTTC. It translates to CASSPGTAQETQYF.

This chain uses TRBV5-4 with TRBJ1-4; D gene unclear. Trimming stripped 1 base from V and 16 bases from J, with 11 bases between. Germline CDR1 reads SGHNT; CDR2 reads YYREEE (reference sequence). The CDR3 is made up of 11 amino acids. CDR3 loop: CASSLPNTGFF. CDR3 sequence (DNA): TGTGCCAGCAGCTTGCCGAACACGGGGTTTTTT.

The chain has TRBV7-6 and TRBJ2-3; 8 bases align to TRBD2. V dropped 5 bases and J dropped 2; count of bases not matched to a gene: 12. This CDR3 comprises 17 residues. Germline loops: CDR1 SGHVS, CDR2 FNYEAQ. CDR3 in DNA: TGTGCCAGCAGCGTCCTAGGGGGAGCGGGGGTCACAGATACGCAGTATTTT. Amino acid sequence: CASSVLGGAGVTDTQYF.

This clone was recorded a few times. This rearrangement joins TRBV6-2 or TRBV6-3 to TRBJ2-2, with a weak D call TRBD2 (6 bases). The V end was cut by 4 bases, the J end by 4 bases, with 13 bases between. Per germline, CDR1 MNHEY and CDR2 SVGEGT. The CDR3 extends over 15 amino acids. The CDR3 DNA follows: TGTGCCAGCAGTTCCGGCGGGACGAGCACCGGGGAGCTGTTTTTT. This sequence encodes CASSSGGTSTGELFF.

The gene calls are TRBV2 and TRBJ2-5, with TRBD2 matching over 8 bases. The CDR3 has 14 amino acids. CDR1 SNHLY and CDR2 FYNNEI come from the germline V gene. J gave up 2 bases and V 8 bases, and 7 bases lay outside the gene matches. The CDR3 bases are TGTGCCAGCCTAGCGGGTGGTATTCAAGAGACCCAGTACTTC. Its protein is CASLAGGIQETQYF.

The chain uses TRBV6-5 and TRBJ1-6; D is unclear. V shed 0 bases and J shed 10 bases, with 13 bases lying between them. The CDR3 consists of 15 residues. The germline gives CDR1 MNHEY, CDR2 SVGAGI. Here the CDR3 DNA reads TGTGCCAGCAGTTACTCAACCCGGGGTCACTCACCCCTCCACTTT. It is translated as CASSYSTRGHSPLHF.

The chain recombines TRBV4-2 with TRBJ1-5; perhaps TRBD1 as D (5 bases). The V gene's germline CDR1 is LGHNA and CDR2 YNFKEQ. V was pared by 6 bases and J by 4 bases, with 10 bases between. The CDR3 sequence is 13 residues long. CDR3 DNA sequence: TGTGCCAGCAGGGACAAAGTGAATCAGCCCCAGCATTTT. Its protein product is CASRDKVNQPQHF.

For the CDR3, the DNA is TGTGCCAGCAGCCGAGGCAGCTCCTACGAGCAGTACTTC. Translation: CASSRGSSYEQYF. The genes are TRBV3-1 (or the pseudogene TRBV3-2) and TRBJ2-7; D call uncertain. With 4 bases removed from V and 0 bases from J, the gap between germline ends came to 7 bases. The CDR3 is made up of 13 amino acids. Germline CDR1 LGHDT, CDR2 YNNKEL (reference sequence).

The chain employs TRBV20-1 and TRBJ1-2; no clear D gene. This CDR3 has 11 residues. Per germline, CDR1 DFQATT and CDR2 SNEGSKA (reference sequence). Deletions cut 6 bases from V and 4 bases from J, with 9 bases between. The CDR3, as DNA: TGCAGTGCCGTCCGGAGCTATGGCTACACCTTC. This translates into CSAVRSYGYTF.

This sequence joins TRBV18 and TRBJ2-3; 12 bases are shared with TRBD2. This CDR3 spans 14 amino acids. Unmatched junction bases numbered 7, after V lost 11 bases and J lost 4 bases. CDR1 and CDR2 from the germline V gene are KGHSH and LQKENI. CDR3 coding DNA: TGTGCCGGAGCTAGCGGGGGGGCGTCAGATACGCAGTATTTT. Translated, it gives CAGASGGASDTQYF.

CDR3 loop: CASSLQRGQTYEQYF. Here the CDR3 DNA reads TGTGCCAGTAGTCTCCAGCGGGGCCAGACCTACGAGCAGTACTTC. The chain employs TRBV19 and TRBJ2-7, with 7 positions matching TRBD2. The J segment lost 2 bases and the V segment lost 5 bases, leaving 9 bases of the junction unmatched. This CDR3 has 15 residues. Germline lookup yields CDR1 LNHDA and CDR2 SQIVND (reference sequence).

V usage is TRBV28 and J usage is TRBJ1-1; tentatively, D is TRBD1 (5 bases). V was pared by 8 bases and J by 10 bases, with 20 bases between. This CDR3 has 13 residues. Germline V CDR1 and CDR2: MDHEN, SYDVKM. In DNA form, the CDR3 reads TGTGCCAGCGGATTGTCAGGGAGGCTGATAGCTTTCTTT. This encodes CASGLSGRLIAFF.

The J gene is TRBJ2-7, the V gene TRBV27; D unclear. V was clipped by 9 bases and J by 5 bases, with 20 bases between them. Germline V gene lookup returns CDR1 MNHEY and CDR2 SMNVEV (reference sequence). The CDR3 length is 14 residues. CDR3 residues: CASGARVLFNEQYF. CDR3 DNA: TGTGCCAGTGGTGCTCGAGTGTTGTTCAACGAGCAGTACTTC.

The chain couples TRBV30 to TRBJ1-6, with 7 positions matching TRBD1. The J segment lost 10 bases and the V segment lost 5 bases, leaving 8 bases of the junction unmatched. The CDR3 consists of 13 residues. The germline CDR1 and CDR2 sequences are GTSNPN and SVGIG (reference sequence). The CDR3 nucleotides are TGTGCCTGGGGATTACAGGGGAACTCACCCCTCCACTTT. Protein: CAWGLQGNSPLHF.

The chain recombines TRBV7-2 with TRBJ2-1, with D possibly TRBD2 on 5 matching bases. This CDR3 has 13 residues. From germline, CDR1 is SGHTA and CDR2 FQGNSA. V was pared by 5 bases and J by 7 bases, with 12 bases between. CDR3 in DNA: TGTGCCAGCAGCCTTTTCGGGGAGAATGAGCAGTTCTTC. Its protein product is CASSLFGENEQFF.

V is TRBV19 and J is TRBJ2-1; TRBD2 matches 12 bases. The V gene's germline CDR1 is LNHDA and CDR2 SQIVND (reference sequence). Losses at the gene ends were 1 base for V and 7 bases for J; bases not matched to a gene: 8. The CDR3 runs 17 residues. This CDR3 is CASSIGLAGGLGNEQFF. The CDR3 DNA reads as TGTGCCAGTAGTATAGGTCTAGCGGGGGGGCTGGGGAATGAGCAGTTCTTC.